This TCR beta chain derives from a study of spatial heterogeneity in lung cancer. Whole-study findings and limits: Expanded alpha and beta TCR counts within tumors tracked tumor mutation counts. Estimates put coverage of tumor T cells 5.5% to 8% for alpha and approximately 13% for beta chains.

Every molecule of TCR cDNA had its own unique molecular identifier. TCRdb independently ran MiXCR on the 5' RACE reads; one entry per CDR3 protein. Of 21,000 or so distinct CDR3 sequences listed, nearly 6.5% are singletons. Time point noted: sample taken at primary tumor resection. The authors sequenced whole RNA from tumor, nontumor lung or frozen PBMC without sorting. Germline CDR1 and CDR2: MGHDK and SYGVNS. The CDR3 spans 11 residues. The V gene lost 4 bases and the J gene lost 10 bases, with 10 bases spanning the gap. This clonotype has at least ten counts. Its matching antigen is unknown. Sequencing was performed on lung tumor tissue, taken at surgery. The sequence came from a male donor with early-stage non-small cell lung cancer. The rearrangement uses TRBV25-1 and TRBJ1-1; D uncertain. The CDR3 loop reads CASSGYWGAFF. Written as DNA, the CDR3 is TGTGCCAGCAGTGGTTACTGGGGAGCTTTCTTT.